The 17 T cell receptor delta chains reported below all come from one sample, sequenced in a study of gamma-delta T cells after stem cell transplantation. With CATT, TCRdb re-called clones from the RT-PCR reads. The data hold thousands of delta-chain clones, with about an eighth observed a single time. Sequenced input: gamma-delta T cells. The origin of the receptors is a human donor. It is not recorded whose cells these are; they may come from a transplant donor.

This clone was detected a few times. The CDR3 DNA sequence: TGTGCTCTTGGGGAAAACCCGGGTTTCTTTACTGGGGGATACCAGTATAAACTCATCTTT. Its translation is CALGENPGFFTGGYQYKLIF. The chain employs TRDV1 and TRDJ1; 12 bases are a match to TRDD3. V shed 2 bases and J 6 bases; nucleotides not matched to a gene: 19. CDR3 size: 20 residues. Germline V gene lookup returns CDR1 TSWWSYY and CDR2 QGS.

About this clone itself: A single base separates this from a much larger clone, so it may be a read error. Other DNA sequences within the sample encode an identical CDR3. The V and J genes are TRDV2 and TRDJ2, with 13 bases matching TRDD3. The germline gives CDR1 GEAIGNYY, CDR2 EKD. The CDR3 extends over 14 amino acids. CDR3 nucleotides: TGTGCCTGTGACGTACTGGGGGATACGGCACAACTCTTTTTT. Protein sequence: CACDVLGDTAQLFF.

The J gene is TRDJ1, the V gene TRDV1; the match to TRDD3 covers 12 bases. Trimming took 0 bases from V and 6 from J; bases not matched to a gene: 29. Germline V lookup: CDR1 TSWWSYY, CDR2 QGS. The CDR3 covers 24 residues. CDR3 in DNA: TGTGCTCTTGGGGAACTAGAGGCCCTACCTCTGGCTGGTACTGGGGGATACAGAGTCAATAAACTCATCTTT. It codes for CALGELEALPLAGTGGYRVNKLIF.

About this clone: Other DNA sequences from this sample encode an identical CDR3 as well. The V and J genes are TRDV1 and TRDJ1, with TRDD2 matching 9 bases. CDR1 is TSWWSYY and CDR2 is QGS in the germline V gene. With 5 bases clipped from V and 0 bases from J, the junction kept 25 bases outside the gene matches. The CDR3 has 22 amino acids. The CDR3 DNA reads TGTGCTCTTGGGTCTCCTGGCCTTCCTACGTCGGGGGGATCACCGCACACCGATAAACTCATCTTT. Amino acid sequence: CALGSPGLPTSGGSPHTDKLIF.

Turning to this clone: At one end the junction does not follow the germline gene, possibly because of a read error. The J gene is TRDJ1, the V gene TRDV1; 7 nucleotides line up with TRDD3. The CDR3 has 15 residues. The germline V gene has CDR1 TSWWSYY and CDR2 QGS. The CDR3 nucleotides are TGTGCTCTTGGGGAACCCACTGGGGCCACCGATAACCTCATCTTT. Its protein is CALGEPTGATDNLIF.

This clone is termed medium-sized. This chain joins TRDV2 and TRDJ3; 11 bases match TRDD3. CDR1 is GEAIGNYY and CDR2 is EKD in the germline V gene. The CDR3 spans 18 residues. Trimming took 3 bases from V and 1 from J; bases not matched to a gene: 4. The CDR3 DNA sequence: TGTGCCTGTGACTACTGGGGGATAAAGTCCTGGGACACCCGACAGATGTTTTTC. Translated, it gives CACDYWGIKSWDTRQMFF.

The J gene is TRDJ1, the V gene TRDV1; 9 bases are a match to TRDD3. This CDR3 region has 22 residues. After removal of 6 bases from V and 0 bases from J, the junction contained 26 bases not matched to a gene. CDR1 is TSWWSYY, CDR2 QGS, per germline. CDR3 DNA: TGTGCTCTTGGCCGTCGGGCTGAACGTCACTATTCTGGGGGATTGTACACCGATAAACTCATCTTT. Translating it yields CALGRRAERHYSGGLYTDKLIF.

By proportion, this clone is medium-sized. The chain couples TRDV2 to TRDJ1; no reliable D call. CDR1 is GEAIGNYY, CDR2 EKD, per germline. The ends were cut back, 0 bases at V and 0 bases at J, with 25 bases in the middle. The CDR3 runs 20 residues. CDR3 nucleotides: TGTGCCTGTGACACCCGGTACCGGTCCCGACTCCGCAGGTACACCGATAAACTCATCTTT. Its protein product is CACDTRYRSRLRRYTDKLIF.

Sample share makes this clone medium-sized. V usage is TRDV1 and J usage is TRDJ1, with TRDD3 matching 10 bases. Germline CDR1 is TSWWSYY and CDR2 is QGS. The CDR3 has 17 residues. J gave up 3 bases and V 5 bases, and 12 bases lay outside the gene matches. The CDR3 DNA sequence: TGTGCTCTTGGGACCCTCCTAGGGGGATACGTATCCGATAAACTCATCTTT. This encodes CALGTLLGGYVSDKLIF.

The chain combines TRDV2 with TRDJ1, with 10 bases lining up with TRDD3. The CDR3 spans 17 residues. CDR1 and CDR2 (germline): GEAIGNYY, EKD. V dropped 1 base and J dropped 1; count of bases not matched to a gene: 8. DNA for the CDR3: TGTGCCTGTGACACTTTGGTACTGGGGGATCGCACCGATAAACTCATCTTT. It specifies CACDTLVLGDRTDKLIF.

The V segment is TRDV1, and no J call was made. The germline gives CDR1 TSWWSYY, CDR2 QGS. The CDR3 spans 16 residues. The CDR3 DNA is TGTGCTCTTGGTGGGCCTCACCCCAACGCAAGTGGTGGGCTCATCTTT. This sequence encodes CALGGPHPNASGGLIF.

This chain uses TRDV1 with TRDJ3; 10 bases map to TRDD3. Germline matching of the DNA provided the J gene here, since TCRdb leaves it blank. V lost 2 bases and J lost 0; bases outside the gene matches: 22. The CDR3 has 25 amino acids. Germline-derived CDR1 and CDR2 are TSWWSYY and QGS. CDR3 residues: CALGEGPPTPYWGILSSWDTRQMFF. The CDR3 nucleotides read TGTGCTCTTGGGGAAGGTCCTCCTACCCCGTACTGGGGGATCCTAAGCTCCTGGGACACCCGACAGATGTTTTTC.

This clone appeared a few times. This sequence joins TRDV2 and TRDJ3; 8 positions match TRDD3. Unmatched junction bases numbered 4, after V lost 1 base and J lost 0 bases. The CDR3 covers 18 residues. Germline loops: CDR1 GEAIGNYY, CDR2 EKD. The chain's CDR3 is CACDTGGSSSWDTRQMFF. Written as DNA, the CDR3 is TGTGCCTGTGACACTGGGGGATCCAGCTCCTGGGACACCCGACAGATGTTTTTC.

This clone showed up just a few times. This chain joins TRDV1 and TRDJ1, with D maybe TRDD2 (5 bases). The germline gives CDR1 TSWWSYY, CDR2 QGS. CDR3 size: 21 residues. Deletions cut 4 bases from V and 0 bases from J, with 30 bases between. CDR3 sequence reads: CALGGLFHSKAENAYTDKLIF. The CDR3 DNA is TGTGCTCTTGGGGGTCTCTTCCATTCAAAAGCTGAAAACGCGTACACCGATAAACTCATCTTT.

By sample fraction, this clone is medium-sized. The CDR3 protein is CACDTYWGNSWDTRQMFF. CDR3 sequence (DNA): TGTGCCTGTGACACCTACTGGGGGAACTCCTGGGACACCCGACAGATGTTTTTC. V and J are TRDV2 and TRDJ3; 9 nucleotides align to TRDD3. V trimming: 0 bases; J trimming: 0 bases; junction bases outside the gene matches: 2. Germline V gene lookup returns CDR1 GEAIGNYY and CDR2 EKD. This CDR3 contains 18 residues.

The V gene is TRDV1, the J gene TRDJ1; 13 nucleotides line up with TRDD3. Germline V gives CDR1 TSWWSYY, CDR2 QGS. CDR3 length: 22 residues. The trim removed 0 bases at V and 2 bases at J, leaving 18 bases unmatched. The CDR3 region is CALGELILGPSTGGYATDKLIF. The CDR3, as DNA: TGTGCTCTTGGGGAACTGATCCTGGGTCCAAGTACTGGGGGATACGCGACCGATAAACTCATCTTT.

V and J are TRDV1 and TRDJ3; TRDD3 might be the D (5 bases). Germline V gives CDR1 TSWWSYY, CDR2 QGS. The CDR3 has 21 amino acids. Trimming removed 5 bases from V and 0 bases from J, with 23 bases in between. CDR3 DNA: TGTGCTCTTGGGCGGGGAGCCACGGGGACGTCAAGCTCCTGGGACACCCGACAGATGTTTTTC. Protein: CALGRGATGTSSSWDTRQMFF.